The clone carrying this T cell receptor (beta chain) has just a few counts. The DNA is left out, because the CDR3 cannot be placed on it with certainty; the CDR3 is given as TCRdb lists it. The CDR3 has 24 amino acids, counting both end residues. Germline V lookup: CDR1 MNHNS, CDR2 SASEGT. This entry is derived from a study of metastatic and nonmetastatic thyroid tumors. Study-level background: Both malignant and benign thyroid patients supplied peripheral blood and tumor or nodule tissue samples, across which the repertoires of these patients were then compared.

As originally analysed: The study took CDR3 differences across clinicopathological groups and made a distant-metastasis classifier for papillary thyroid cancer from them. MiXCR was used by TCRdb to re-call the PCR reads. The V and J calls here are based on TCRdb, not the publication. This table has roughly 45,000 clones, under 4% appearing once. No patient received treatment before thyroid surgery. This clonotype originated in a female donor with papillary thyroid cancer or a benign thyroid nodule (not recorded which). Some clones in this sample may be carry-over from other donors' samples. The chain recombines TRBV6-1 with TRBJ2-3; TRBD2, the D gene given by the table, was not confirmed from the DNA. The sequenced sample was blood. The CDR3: CASSEGSDANYEQYFGPGTDTQYF.